Below are 19 T cell receptor beta chains sequenced from a single sample in a study of Graves' ophthalmopathy and Graves' hyperthyroidism. RNA transcripts yielded amplified TCR beta CDR3 regions. RT-PCR with HTBI primers came first, then second-round multiplex PCR. TCRdb passed the multiplex PCR reads through MiXCR, listing each CDR3 protein once. The sample records a few hundred thousand distinct CDR3 sequences, 15% being singletons. The sample comprised peripheral blood. The receptors come from a woman between 18 and 29 years old with stable Graves' hyperthyroidism.

The chain's CDR3 is CASSFPGTGDKQYF. The CDR3 DNA reads as TGTGCCAGCAGTTTCCCGGGGACAGGGGACAAGCAGTACTTC. The V call is TRBV6-5, the J call TRBJ2-7, with 10 bases that match TRBD1. The trim removed 4 bases at V and 8 bases at J, leaving 8 bases unmatched. The CDR3 has 14 amino acids. Germline assignment: CDR1 MNHEY and CDR2 SVGAGI.

This clonotype was detected only a few times. The gene calls are TRBV6-1 and TRBJ2-2; D might be TRBD1 (6 bases). The CDR3 sequence is 18 residues long. The ends were cut back, 4 bases at V and 6 bases at J, with 24 bases in the middle. The germline gives CDR1 MNHNS, CDR2 SASEGT. The CDR3 DNA follows: TGTGCCAGCAGTGCCCCCGAGACAGGCTACGGATGGGCCGGGGAGCTGTTTTTT. Encoded protein: CASSAPETGYGWAGELFF.

V is TRBV7-9 and J is TRBJ2-7; 8 nucleotides line up with TRBD2. V was pared by 4 bases and J by 4 bases, with 9 bases of the junction left unmatched. The CDR3 contains 15 residues. The germline gives CDR1 SEHNR, CDR2 FQNEAQ (reference sequence). CDR3 nucleotides: TGTGCCAGCAGCTACTTATTCGGGGGGGTATACGAGCAGTACTTC. It yields the protein CASSYLFGGVYEQYF. The full variable domain, its missing parts supplied by reference TRBV7-9 and TRBJ2-7, is DTGVSQNPRHKITKRGQNVTFRCDPISEHNRLYWYRQTLGQGPEFLTYFQNEAQLEKSRLLSDRFSAERPKGSFSTLEIQRTEQGDSAMYLCASSYLFGGVYEQYFGPGTRLTVT.

The sample holds many counts of this clonotype. This chain uses TRBV6-1 with TRBJ2-5; 9 nucleotides agree with TRBD1. The length of the CDR3 is 16 residues. The ends lost 5 bases at V and 4 bases at J; junction bases unmatched: 11. Germline CDR1 and CDR2: MNHNS and SASEGT. As DNA, the CDR3 is TGTGCCAGCAGTAAAACCCCGACAGGGGGAATAGAGACCCAGTACTTC. Translating gives CASSKTPTGGIETQYF.

The table lists this clonotype with many counts. The chain uses TRBV28 and TRBJ2-7; 7 positions agree with TRBD1. Looked up from germline, CDR1 is MDHEN and CDR2 is SYDVKM. This CDR3 contains 13 residues. V was clipped by 8 bases and J by 7 bases; unmatched bases: 11. CDR3 amino acids: CASHRTGLREQYF. The CDR3 DNA follows: TGTGCCAGCCATAGGACAGGTCTGAGGGAGCAGTACTTC.

This clonotype was seen at least ten times. The V call is TRBV6-1, the J call TRBJ1-2; D gene unclear. The CDR3 contains 12 residues. The germline CDR1 and CDR2 sequences are MNHNS and SASEGT. Between the trimmed V and J ends, which lost 1 base and 8 bases, there was a span of 8 bases. This CDR3 is CASSEVGEGYTF. CDR3 DNA sequence: TGTGCCAGCAGTGAAGTCGGAGAAGGCTACACCTTC.

This clonotype was seen at least ten times. The DNA of the CDR3 is TGTGCCAGCAGCTTGAGGACAGCTTTCTACGAGCAGTACTTC. Translating it yields CASSLRTAFYEQYF. The V call is TRBV11-2, the J call TRBJ2-7; TRBD1 is a possible D gene (6 bases). This CDR3 is built from 14 residues. V dropped 3 bases and J dropped 3 bases, with 12 bases sitting between them. Germline assignment: CDR1 SGHAT and CDR2 FQNNGV. The full variable domain, rest sourced from reference TRBV11-2 and TRBJ2-7, is EAGVAQSPRYKIIEKRQSVAFWCNPISGHATLYWYQQILGQGPKLLIQFQNNGVVDDSQLPKDRFSAERLKGVDSTLKIQPAKLEDSAVYLCASSLRTAFYEQYFGPGTRLTVT.

This clonotype was recorded at least ten times. V gene TRBV6-1 combines with J gene TRBJ2-7, with a possible D match to TRBD1 (6 bases). CDR3 length: 15 residues. The germline gives CDR1 MNHNS, CDR2 SASEGT. Trimming left V 7 bases short and J 6 bases short, with 22 bases between. The DNA of the CDR3 is TGTGCCAGCACTCAAGGGTTGGGTCTGGGGGCCGAGCAGTACTTC. This translates into CASTQGLGLGAEQYF.

This clonotype has a count of ten or more. The gene calls are TRBV11-2 and TRBJ1-6, with unresolved D. The V gene lost 1 base and the J gene lost 7 bases, with 8 bases spanning the gap. The CDR3 covers 14 residues. Germline V gene data show CDR1 as SGHAT and CDR2 as FQNNGV. CDR3 region: CASSLAGVNSPLHF. Written as DNA, the CDR3 is TGTGCCAGCAGCTTAGCAGGCGTCAATTCACCCCTCCACTTT.

Comments on this clonotype: A read error may explain this, as a much larger clone is one base away. Given the absence of the conserved phenylalanine or tryptophan at the CDR3 end, a read error is likely. The rearrangement links TRBV6-2 or TRBV6-3 to TRBJ1-2; D not certain. Germline-derived CDR1 and CDR2 are MNHEY and SVGEGT. V gave up 0 bases and J gave up 9 bases, with 11 bases separating them. The CDR3 extends over 13 amino acids. Here the CDR3 reads CASSYSEGFSYTL. CDR3 DNA: TGTGCCAGCAGTTACTCGGAAGGATTCAGCTACACCTTG.

This clonotype has at least ten counts. This rearrangement joins TRBV6-5 to TRBJ1-1; 8 bases fit TRBD1. Losses at the gene ends were 6 bases for V and 7 bases for J; bases not matched to a gene: 7. The germline V gene has CDR1 MNHEY and CDR2 SVGAGI. The CDR3 sequence is 13 residues long. CDR3 DNA sequence: TGTGCCAGCAGAGCCACAGGGGGTGGTGAAGCTTTCTTT. It translates to CASRATGGGEAFF.

In its sample, this clonotype was seen many times. The chain uses TRBV6-4 and TRBJ2-5; possible D gene TRBD2, 7 bases. The CDR3 length is 13 residues. The germline V and J ends were trimmed by 6 bases and 3 bases, with 11 bases remaining between them. Germline V gene data show CDR1 as MRHNA and CDR2 as SNTAGT. The CDR3 sequence: CASSAGAEETQYF. The CDR3 nucleotides read TGTGCCAGCAGCGCGGGGGCCGAAGAGACCCAGTACTTC.

This clonotype showed up just a few times. Given a much more abundant clone one base away, this may be a read error. The chain is built from TRBV28 and TRBJ2-5; possible D gene TRBD2, 7 bases. The length of the CDR3 is 17 residues. The germline CDR1 and CDR2 sequences are MDHEN and SYDVKM. The DNA of the CDR3 is TGTGCCAGCAGTTTCACCAAGGGGGGGGGGTCGCAAGAGACCAAGTACTTC. Its translation: CASSFTKGGGSQETKYF.

This clonotype showed up many times. This sequence joins TRBV5-1 and TRBJ1-1; weak D call: TRBD1 (5 bases). Germline values: CDR1 SGHRS, CDR2 YFSETQ. Trimming removed 4 bases from V and 3 bases from J, with 19 bases in between. There are 16 residues in the CDR3. The chain's CDR3 is CASSALTPGGDTEAFF. The CDR3 DNA follows: TGCGCCAGCAGCGCCCTAACCCCCGGGGGGGACACTGAAGCTTTCTTT. The variable domain in full, with the rest retrieved from reference TRBV5-1 and TRBJ1-1, is KAGVTQTPRYLIKTRGQQVTLSCSPISGHRSVSWYQQTPGQGLQFLFEYFSETQRNKGNFPGRFSGRQFSNSRSEMNVSTLELGDSALYLCASSALTPGGDTEAFFGQGTRLTVV.

At least ten counts were recorded for this clonotype. The CDR3 DNA follows: TGTGCTAGTGGTTTGAAGGGACCGGGCGAAGCTTTCTTT. It encodes CASGLKGPGEAFF. The chain recombines TRBV12-5 with TRBJ1-1; tentatively, D is TRBD1 (5 bases). CDR3 length: 13 amino acids. Trimming removed 2 bases at V and 8 bases at J, with 12 bases between. Germline CDR1 reads LGHNT; CDR2 reads FRNRAP.

This clonotype was seen at least ten times. The J gene is TRBJ1-1, the V gene TRBV6-5, with D tentatively TRBD1 (5 bases). This CDR3 has 14 amino acids. Trimming removed 5 bases at V and 0 bases at J, with 10 bases between. The V gene's germline CDR1 is MNHEY and CDR2 SVGAGI. CDR3 sequence: CASSNGGVNTEAFF. CDR3 DNA: TGTGCCAGCAGTAACGGGGGGGTGAACACTGAAGCTTTCTTT.

This clonotype was seen ten or more times. V and J are TRBV6-5 and TRBJ2-2; D remains ambiguous. V was cut by 2 bases and J by 6 bases, with 7 bases left in between. Looked up from germline, CDR1 is MNHEY and CDR2 is SVGAGI. The CDR3 runs to 13 residues. The CDR3 nucleotides read TGTGCCAGCAGTTACGTCAACGCCGGGGAGCTGTTTTTT. It is translated as CASSYVNAGELFF.

This clonotype has ten or more counts. The chain has TRBV6-1 and TRBJ2-7; TRBD1 agrees at 11 bases. V lost 3 bases, J lost 6 bases, and 4 bases stayed unmatched. There are 14 residues in the CDR3. Germline V CDR1 and CDR2: MNHNS, SASEGT. As DNA, the CDR3 is TGTGCCAGCAGTGAGGGACAGGGGGACGGCGAGCAGTACTTC. Translated, it gives CASSEGQGDGEQYF.

The chain joins TRBV9 to TRBJ2-4; the match to TRBD1 covers 7 bases. Germline loops: CDR1 SGDLS, CDR2 YYNGEE. J lost 1 base, V lost 0 bases, and 4 bases had no gene match. CDR3 length: 16 amino acids. CDR3 in DNA: TGTGCCAGCAGCGTAGACCCGACAGGGGCCAAAAACATTCAGTACTTC. This codes for CASSVDPTGAKNIQYF.